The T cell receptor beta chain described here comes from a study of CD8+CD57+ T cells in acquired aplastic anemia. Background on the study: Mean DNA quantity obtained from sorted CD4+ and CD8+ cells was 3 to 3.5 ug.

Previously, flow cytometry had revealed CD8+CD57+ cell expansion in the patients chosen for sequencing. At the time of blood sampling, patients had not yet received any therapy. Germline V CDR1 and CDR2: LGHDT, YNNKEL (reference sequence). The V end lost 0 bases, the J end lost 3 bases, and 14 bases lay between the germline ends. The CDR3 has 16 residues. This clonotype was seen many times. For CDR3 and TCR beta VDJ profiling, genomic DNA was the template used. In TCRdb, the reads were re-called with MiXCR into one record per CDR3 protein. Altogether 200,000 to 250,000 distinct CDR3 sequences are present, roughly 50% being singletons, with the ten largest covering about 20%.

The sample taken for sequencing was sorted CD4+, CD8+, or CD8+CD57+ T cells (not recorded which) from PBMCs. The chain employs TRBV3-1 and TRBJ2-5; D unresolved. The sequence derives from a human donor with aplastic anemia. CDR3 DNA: TGTGCCAGCAGCCAAGAAGGCAGAGGCGGAGAAGAGACCCAGTACTTC. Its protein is CASSQEGRGGEETQYF.